Described below is a single T cell receptor (beta chain) sequence and its context. Germline is not matched at one junction end, which may reflect a read error. The data derive from a study of blood T cell repertoires in COVID-19. Looked up from germline, CDR1 is SGHRS and CDR2 is YFSETQ. This CDR3 is built from 16 residues. Repertoires were generated with immunoSEQ multiplex PCR, while TCRdb's copy carries only in-frame clones and drops some. The table shows about 99,000 clones, with roughly four fifths occurring only once. Material: peripheral blood. The gene calls are TRBV5-1 and TRBJ2-5, with 12 bases matching TRBD2. The receptor was isolated from a woman older than 75 with active or convalescent COVID-19. The CDR3 region is CASSLGTSGLQETQYF. The CDR3 nucleotides read TGTGCCAGCAGCTTGGGGACTAGCGGGTTGCAAGAGACCCAGTACTTC.